Listed here are 24 T cell receptor beta chains from one sample, sequenced in a study of blood T cell repertoires in COVID-19 (dated by TCRdb to the early 2020s). The method behind the library was the immunoSEQ multiplex PCR assay. As stored in TCRdb, this immuneACCESS dataset retains in-frame rearrangements with V and J assigned. A fraction of the clones does not appear; measured against another copy, unresolved V genes explain less than half of the discrepancy, and the remainder lacks a known reason. Within this sample are 240,000 or so clones, with around 85% of them counted one time only. The top ten hold roughly 6.3% of the sample. Specimen: peripheral blood. All receptors come from a man aged 55 to 70 with acute or convalescent COVID-19.

Details on this clone: Other DNA sequences in the same sample also yield this CDR3. The V call is TRBV28, the J call TRBJ1-5, with D hard to call. Between the trimmed V and J ends, which lost 5 bases and 0 bases, there was a span of 8 bases. The germline CDR1 and CDR2 sequences are MDHEN and SYDVKM. The CDR3 length is 14 residues. CDR3 protein: CASSLLNSNQPQHF. For the CDR3, the DNA is TGTGCCAGCAGTCTGTTAAATAGCAATCAGCCCCAGCATTTT.

The chain links TRBV14 to TRBJ1-2; D may be TRBD1 (6 bases). V dropped 4 bases and J dropped 7 bases, with 13 bases sitting between them. CDR1 is SGHDN, CDR2 FVKESK, per germline. This CDR3 is 13 amino acids long. The CDR3 coding sequence is TGTGCCAGCAGCCGGGACATGGCAGGTGGCTACACCTTC. As protein: CASSRDMAGGYTF. The whole variable domain, filled in from reference TRBV14 and TRBJ1-2, reads EAGVTQFPSHSVIEKGQTVTLRCDPISGHDNLYWYRRVMGKEIKFLLHFVKESKQDESGMPNNRFLAERTGGTYSTLKVQPAELEDSGVYFCASSRDMAGGYTFGSGTRLTVV.

The chain combines TRBV5-1 with TRBJ1-4, with D unclear. CDR3 length: 14 amino acids. V gave up 0 bases and J gave up 7 bases, with 10 bases separating them. The germline gives CDR1 SGHRS, CDR2 YFSETQ. This CDR3 reads CASSLDSGAEKLFF. The CDR3 bases are TGCGCCAGCAGCTTGGACAGCGGTGCTGAAAAACTGTTTTTT.

The chain carries TRBV4-3 and TRBJ2-7; D is unclear. V was shortened by 0 bases and J by 4 bases, with 16 bases between the two germline ends. The CDR3 covers 16 residues. Germline V CDR1 and CDR2: LGHNA, YSLEER. For the CDR3, the DNA is TGCGCCAGCAGCCAAGATCTCCTACTATACCCATACGAGCAGTACTTC. It translates to CASSQDLLLYPYEQYF.

The chain is built from TRBV7-2 and TRBJ2-7; 9 bases are a match to TRBD2. Germline values: CDR1 SGHTA, CDR2 FQGNSA. The junction had 16 bases not matched to a gene; V was cut back by 4 bases and J by 3 bases. The CDR3 contains 18 residues. The CDR3 region is CASSSGLSGGREVYEQYF. The DNA of the CDR3 is TGTGCCAGCAGCTCAGGCCTCAGTGGCGGGAGGGAGGTCTACGAGCAGTACTTC. Looking up the rest from reference TRBV7-2 and TRBJ2-7 gives the full variable domain: GAGVSQSPSNKVTEKGKDVELRCDPISGHTALYWYRQSLGQGLEFLIYFQGNSAPDKSGLPSDRFSAERTGGSVSTLTIQRTQQEDSAVYLCASSSGLSGGREVYEQYFGPGTRLTVT.

This clone was observed a single time. The rearrangement links TRBV28 to TRBJ1-4; no clear D. This CDR3 comprises 14 residues. Germline CDR1 and CDR2: MDHEN and SYDVKM. The V end was cut by 3 bases, the J end by 4 bases, with 9 bases between. The DNA for the CDR3 is TGTGCCAGCAGTTTTAAGGGAGGTAATGAAAAACTGTTTTTT. This gives the protein CASSFKGGNEKLFF.

In its sample, this clone was seen a few times. The chain uses TRBV19 and TRBJ1-1, with D maybe TRBD1 (5 bases). Germline V gives CDR1 LNHDA, CDR2 SQIVND (reference sequence). The CDR3 runs 13 residues. Trimming shortened V by 5 bases and J by 5 bases, and 12 bases separated the two germline ends. The CDR3 DNA is TGTGCCAGTAGTTTTAGGGGTGGGACTGAAGCTTTCTTT. As protein: CASSFRGGTEAFF.

The chain recombines TRBV6-6 with TRBJ1-2, with TRBD1 matching 7 bases. Trimming took 6 bases from V and 6 from J; bases not matched to a gene: 10. CDR1 and CDR2 (germline): MNHNY, SVGAGI (reference sequence). This CDR3 has 14 amino acids. The CDR3 DNA reads as TGTGCCAGCAGCGACAGGGAAGTATCGGATGGCTACACCTTC. This encodes CASSDREVSDGYTF.

This chain connects TRBV28 to TRBJ1-1, with 8 positions matching TRBD1. V lost 5 bases and J lost 0; bases outside the gene matches: 5. This CDR3 region has 15 residues. In germline, CDR1 is MDHEN, CDR2 SYDVKM. Here the CDR3 reads CASSLPGQVNTEAFF. The CDR3 bases are TGTGCCAGCAGTCTCCCGGGACAGGTGAACACTGAAGCTTTCTTT.

This rearrangement joins TRBV23-1 to TRBJ1-2; 9 bases are shared with TRBD1. TRBV23-1 is labeled an ORF, and its function is uncertain. V shed 2 bases and J 2 bases; nucleotides not matched to a gene: 6. The CDR3 has 16 amino acids. The CDR3 reads CASSQKAGTGNYGYTF. The CDR3 DNA sequence: TGCGCCAGCAGTCAAAAGGCCGGGACAGGGAACTATGGCTACACCTTC.

This chain links TRBV5-4 with TRBJ2-2; D possibly corresponds to TRBD1 (6 bases). Per the germline V gene, CDR1 is SGHNT and CDR2 is YYREEE (reference sequence). V was cut by 4 bases and J by 0 bases, with 16 bases left in between. The CDR3 extends over 17 amino acids. Written as DNA, the CDR3 is TGTGCCAGCAGCCAGAGGACAGCTAGTGCGAACACCGGGGAGCTGTTTTTT. This gives the protein CASSQRTASANTGELFF.

The chain uses TRBV27 and TRBJ2-1, with D hard to call. Germline CDR1 MNHEY, CDR2 SMNVEV (reference sequence). The CDR3 is 15 residues long. V lost 3 bases, J lost 8 bases, and 17 bases lay in between. The CDR3 sequence is CASSLGGTLGYEQFF. The CDR3 DNA reads TGTGCCAGCAGTTTGGGTGGAACCCTAGGATATGAGCAGTTCTTC.

This clone was found once. V usage is TRBV18 and J usage is TRBJ1-3; D gene ambiguous. Trimming took 2 bases from V and 0 from J, leaving 11 bases between them. This CDR3 region has 16 residues. The germline V gene has CDR1 KGHSH and CDR2 LQKENI. The CDR3 here is CASSPTGSSSGNTIYF. The CDR3 nucleotides read TGTGCCAGCTCACCAACGGGAAGTAGCTCTGGAAACACCATATATTTT.

J is TRBJ2-1 and V is TRBV6-1; 14 bases align to TRBD2. Trimming at V came to 4 bases and at J to 6 bases, leaving 8 bases not matched to a gene. Germline assignment: CDR1 MNHNS and CDR2 SASEGT. CDR3 size: 17 residues. The CDR3 DNA follows: TGTGCCAGCAGTGGGGGACTAGCGGGGGTGGGCGGCAATGAGCAGTTCTTC. Translated: CASSGGLAGVGGNEQFF.

The V and J genes are TRBV9 and TRBJ2-5, with D perhaps matching TRBD2 (7 bases). The CDR3 covers 15 residues. Trimming cost V 3 bases and J 0 bases, with 12 bases left between them. Germline lookup yields CDR1 SGDLS and CDR2 YYNGEE. CDR3 bases: TGTGCCAGCAGCGAAAGGGGGGGTTACCAAGAGACCCAGTACTTC. Its protein is CASSERGGYQETQYF.

V is TRBV7-8 and J is TRBJ2-2; tentatively, D is TRBD2 (5 bases). The CDR3 contains 17 residues. The V end lost 0 bases, the J end lost 6 bases, and 17 bases lay between the germline ends. Germline loops: CDR1 SGHVS, CDR2 FQNEAQ. In DNA, the CDR3 is TGTGCCAGCAGCTTAGCGCTCGGAGCCAGGCGGGCCGGGGAGCTGTTTTTT. It translates to CASSLALGARRAGELFF.

To note about this clone: This sample also contains other DNA sequences that code for the same CDR3. The chain couples TRBV5-1 to TRBJ1-1; 7 bases fit TRBD1. The CDR3 is 15 residues long. Germline V lookup: CDR1 SGHRS, CDR2 YFSETQ. The J segment lost 1 base and the V segment lost 0 bases, leaving 3 bases of the junction unmatched. The CDR3: CASSLAGQRNTEAFF. In DNA, the CDR3 is TGCGCCAGCAGCTTGGCGGGACAGCGGAACACTGAAGCTTTCTTT.

CDR3 nucleotides: TGTGCCTGGTCTCCAGGGGAAGTTAATGAAAAACTGTTTTTT. It translates to CAWSPGEVNEKLFF. V is TRBV30 and J is TRBJ1-4; TRBD1 is a possible D gene (6 bases). CDR1 GTSNPN and CDR2 SVGIG come from the germline V gene (reference sequence). The CDR3 is made up of 14 amino acids. The V gene lost 5 bases and the J gene lost 4 bases, with 14 bases spanning the gap.

The chain recombines TRBV7-3 with TRBJ2-3, with D possibly matching TRBD2 (6 bases). Germline assignment: CDR1 SGHTA and CDR2 FQGTGA. The CDR3 totals 16 residues. With 0 bases removed from V and 2 bases from J, the gap between germline ends came to 12 bases. CDR3 amino acids: CASSLTGGEPTDTQYF. The CDR3 DNA reads TGTGCCAGCAGCTTAACCGGAGGGGAACCCACAGATACGCAGTATTTT.

The chain joins TRBV11-3 to TRBJ1-4; the D gene is possibly TRBD1 (5 bases). Germline assignment: CDR1 SGHNT and CDR2 YENEEA. CDR3 length equals 16 residues. V was clipped by 1 base and J by 0 bases, with 9 bases between them. The CDR3 loop reads CASSLGTLATNEKLFF. The CDR3 nucleotides read TGTGCCAGCAGCTTAGGGACACTTGCAACTAATGAAAAACTGTTTTTT.

This chain links TRBV13 with TRBJ1-1; possible D gene TRBD1, 6 bases. The V gene's germline CDR1 is PRHDT and CDR2 FYEKMQ (reference sequence). V was clipped by 0 bases and J by 4 bases, with 12 bases between them. The CDR3 sequence is 15 residues long. The CDR3 sequence: CASSLGTGGTTEAFF. CDR3 sequence (DNA): TGTGCCAGCAGCTTAGGGACAGGTGGGACCACTGAAGCTTTCTTT.

V usage is TRBV6-5 and J usage is TRBJ1-1; 7 bases line up with TRBD1. The CDR3 length is 13 residues. In germline, CDR1 is MNHEY, CDR2 SVGAGI. V shed 6 bases and J 5 bases; nucleotides not matched to a gene: 6. The CDR3 spells CASRGRQGTEAFF. The CDR3 DNA follows: TGTGCCAGCAGAGGCCGACAGGGTACTGAAGCTTTCTTT.

The genes are TRBV7-3 and TRBJ1-2, with D perhaps matching TRBD1 (6 bases). The CDR3 is made up of 15 amino acids. V dropped 0 bases and J dropped 3 bases, with 11 bases sitting between them. The germline CDR1 and CDR2 sequences are SGHTA and FQGTGA. The CDR3, as DNA: TGTGCCAGCAGCTTAACCTCGGACAGTTACTATGGCTACACCTTC. Encoded protein: CASSLTSDSYYGYTF.

The chain uses TRBV6-6 and TRBJ2-1, with 16 nucleotides matching TRBD2. J gave up 8 bases and V 5 bases, and 6 bases lay outside the gene matches. This CDR3 is 16 amino acids long. Germline values: CDR1 MNHNY, CDR2 SVGAGI (reference sequence). The CDR3 DNA reads TGTGCCAGCAGTCCCGGGACTAGCGGGAGGGCCGATGAGCAGTTCTTC. Its translation is CASSPGTSGRADEQFF.